The 25 T cell receptor beta chains listed next were all sequenced from one sample in a study of shared clonotypes between healthy human individuals. The assay was immunoSEQ multiplex PCR, and TCRdb's table has in-frame clones only and misses some. The sample shows under 1,100,000 clones, approximately 80% of them seen only once. Material for sequencing was memory CD4+ T cells from PBMCs. As to subset: CD45RA-negative fraction. The source of these receptors is a man aged 18 to 35 in good health. Some clones in this sample may be carry-over from other donors' samples.

Ten or more counts support this clone. The CDR3 region has the DNA TGTGCCAGCAGCTTAAACGGACAGCACACTGAAGCTTTCTTT. Translation: CASSLNGQHTEAFF. The chain has TRBV7-3 and TRBJ1-1; TRBD1 is a possible D gene (6 bases). The CDR3 is 14 residues long. Trimming left V 1 base short and J 3 bases short, with 9 bases between. CDR1 is SGHTA and CDR2 is FQGTGA in the germline V gene.

The chain joins TRBV7-3 to TRBJ2-1; 8 bases line up with TRBD2. CDR3 size: 14 residues. The germline V gene encodes CDR1 SGHTA and CDR2 FQGTGA. V shed 4 bases, J shed 9 bases, and the junction held 8 bases outside the gene matches. The DNA for the CDR3 is TGTGCCAGCAGCTCAGGGACTAGTTCATCTGAGCAGTTCTTC. It is translated as CASSSGTSSSEQFF. The variable domain in full, completed from reference TRBV7-3 and TRBJ2-1, reads GAGVSQTPSNKVTEKGKYVELRCDPISGHTALYWYRQSLGQGPEFLIYFQGTGAADDSGLPNDRFFAVRPEGSVSTLKIQRTERGDSAVYLCASSSGTSSSEQFFGPGTRLTVL.

This chain joins TRBV11-2 and TRBJ1-1, with D perhaps TRBD1 (5 bases). The germline V and J ends were trimmed by 1 base and 4 bases, with 7 bases remaining between them. The germline CDR1 and CDR2 sequences are SGHAT and FQNNGV. This CDR3 is built from 13 residues. The CDR3 sequence: CASSLGQLTEAFF. CDR3 nucleotides: TGTGCCAGCAGCTTAGGACAGCTCACTGAAGCTTTCTTT.

This chain uses TRBV2 with TRBJ2-5; perhaps TRBD2 as D (5 bases). V was cut by 1 base and J by 4 bases, with 7 bases left in between. The length of the CDR3 is 13 residues. Germline V gene data show CDR1 as SNHLY and CDR2 as FYNNEI. The CDR3 spells CASSEVRGETQYF. CDR3 in DNA: TGTGCCAGCAGTGAAGTTCGGGGAGAGACCCAGTACTTC.

The CDR3 sequence is CASSRGLAVRFF. The CDR3 region has the DNA TGTGCCAGCAGCCGGGGACTAGCGGTGCGGTTCTTC. The gene calls are TRBV7-8 and TRBJ2-1, with 11 bases lining up with TRBD2. The V gene end was trimmed by 5 bases and the J gene end by 15 bases; junction bases not matched to a gene: 6. The CDR3 extends over 12 amino acids. Looked up from germline, CDR1 is SGHVS and CDR2 is FQNEAQ.

This clone was seen once. This chain links TRBV7-9 with TRBJ2-3; 8 bases map to TRBD1. Germline V gene sequence: CDR1 SEHNR, CDR2 FQNEAQ (reference sequence). The V and J ends lost 4 bases and 3 bases, in that order; junction bases with no gene match: 9. The CDR3 sequence is 16 residues long. CDR3 residues: CASSSTRTGRTDTQYF. CDR3 nucleotide sequence: TGTGCCAGCAGCTCGACCCGGACAGGGAGGACAGATACGCAGTATTTT.

The chain is built from TRBV14 and TRBJ2-5; 15 bases fit TRBD2. The germline V gene has CDR1 SGHDN and CDR2 FVKESK. The CDR3 is 17 residues long. With 4 bases clipped from V and 5 bases from J, the junction kept 8 bases outside the gene matches. The CDR3: CASSPRTSGRAQETQYF. The CDR3 coding sequence is TGTGCCAGCAGCCCGAGGACTAGCGGGAGGGCCCAGGAGACCCAGTACTTC.

J is TRBJ2-2 and V is TRBV28; no reliable D call. Trimming removed 5 bases at V and 7 bases at J, with 8 bases between. This CDR3 has 12 residues. CDR1 MDHEN and CDR2 SYDVKM come from the germline V gene. The CDR3: CASSLLIGELFF. CDR3 sequence (DNA): TGTGCCAGCAGTCTACTAATCGGGGAGCTGTTTTTT.

This chain uses TRBV4-3 with TRBJ2-6, with a possible D match to TRBD2 (7 bases). Trimming removed 1 base at V and 4 bases at J, with 26 bases between. The CDR3 length is 21 residues. The germline V gene has CDR1 LGHNA and CDR2 YSLEER. The CDR3 loop reads CASSQVLPGTTGAKGANVLTF. CDR3 coding DNA: TGCGCCAGCAGCCAAGTCCTTCCTGGGACTACGGGGGCTAAAGGGGCCAACGTCCTGACTTTC.

The chain uses TRBV4-1 and TRBJ2-3, with TRBD2 as a possible D gene (5 bases). Germline V gene lookup returns CDR1 MGHRA and CDR2 YSYEKL. The CDR3 loop spans 12 amino acids. Between the trimmed V and J ends, which lost 3 bases and 6 bases, there was a span of 7 bases. CDR3: CASSHSGDTQYF. The CDR3 region has the DNA TGCGCCAGCAGCCACTCGGGGGATACGCAGTATTTT.

This chain joins TRBV21-1 and TRBJ2-3; the table gives TRBD2 as D, unverified against the DNA. TRBV21-1 corresponds to a pseudogene. The CDR3 runs to 16 residues. The CDR3 loop is CASRRLQRHSTDTQYF. CDR3 bases: TGTGCCAGCCGACGTCTCCAGCGGCATAGCACAGATACGCAGTATTTT.

This chain joins TRBV5-1 and TRBJ1-1; 7 nucleotides match TRBD1. After removal of 4 bases from V and 1 base from J, the junction contained 4 bases not matched to a gene. The V gene's germline CDR1 is SGHRS and CDR2 YFSETQ. The CDR3 contains 14 residues. The CDR3 nucleotides are TGCGCCAGCAGCCCTCGGACAGGGAACACTGAAGCTTTCTTT. This translates into CASSPRTGNTEAFF.

In DNA, the CDR3 is TGCGCCAGCAGCTTGGAACAGGGGGGGACTGAAGCTTTCTTT. Encoded protein: CASSLEQGGTEAFF. The chain carries TRBV5-1 and TRBJ1-1; the match to TRBD1 covers 8 bases. CDR1 and CDR2 (germline): SGHRS, YFSETQ. The CDR3 consists of 14 residues. The V segment lost 0 bases and the J segment 5 bases; nucleotides outside the gene matches: 3. The full variable domain, in which reference TRBV5-1 and TRBJ1-1 provide the parts outside the CDR3, is KAGVTQTPRYLIKTRGQQVTLSCSPISGHRSVSWYQQTPGQGLQFLFEYFSETQRNKGNFPGRFSGRQFSNSRSEMNVSTLELGDSALYLCASSLEQGGTEAFFGQGTRLTVV.

This clone was seen more than once but under ten times. The chain employs TRBV10-2 and TRBJ2-7; tentatively, D is TRBD1 (6 bases). The CDR3 is 14 residues long. Germline lookup yields CDR1 WSHSY and CDR2 SAAADI. The V gene lost 8 bases and the J gene lost 0 bases, with 14 bases spanning the gap. This chain's CDR3 is CASQERGSSYEQYF. In nucleotides, the CDR3 is TGCGCCAGCCAGGAGAGGGGGTCCTCCTACGAGCAGTACTTC.

This clone was picked up a small number of times. The V gene is TRBV15, the J gene TRBJ2-2; the D is unclear. The V and J ends lost 7 bases and 8 bases respectively, with 14 bases between them. CDR1 and CDR2 (germline): LNHNV, YYDKDF (reference sequence). CDR3 length: 13 amino acids. The CDR3 region has the DNA TGTGCCACCAAAACAAGGTGGGCTGGGGAGCTGTTTTTT. Translated, it gives CATKTRWAGELFF.

This clone was seen a handful of times. The chain joins TRBV2 to TRBJ2-3; the D gene is possibly TRBD2 (6 bases). Germline values: CDR1 SNHLY, CDR2 FYNNEI. The CDR3 length is 12 residues. V dropped 9 bases and J dropped 2 bases, with 9 bases sitting between them. The CDR3 nucleotides read TGTGCCAGGGGGGGTCCCACAGATACGCAGTATTTT. Its protein product is CARGGPTDTQYF.

This sequence joins TRBV9 and TRBJ2-7, with a weak D call TRBD2 (5 bases). Germline CDR1 reads SGDLS; CDR2 reads YYNGEE. This CDR3 has 16 residues. The V end was cut by 3 bases, the J end by 1 base, with 17 bases between. As DNA, the CDR3 is TGTGCCAGCAGCGCCTGGGCCGGTCGGGGTTCCTACGAGCAGTACTTC. Protein product: CASSAWAGRGSYEQYF.

This clone was detected ten times or more. V gene TRBV5-4 combines with J gene TRBJ1-3, with 9 nucleotides matching TRBD1. J gave up 0 bases and V 3 bases, and 13 bases lay outside the gene matches. Germline assignment: CDR1 SGHNT and CDR2 YYREEE (reference sequence). This CDR3 spans 19 amino acids. The CDR3 DNA reads TGTGCCAGCAGCTGGGGGGGGACAGGGCCCATCTACTCTGGAAACACCATATATTTT. It is translated as CASSWGGTGPIYSGNTIYF.

J is TRBJ2-3 and V is TRBV27; 11 nucleotides line up with TRBD2. The CDR3 loop spans 15 amino acids. From germline, CDR1 is MNHEY and CDR2 SMNVEV (reference sequence). Germline trimming cut 2 bases from V and 7 bases from J; bases unmatched to any gene: 5. Written as DNA, the CDR3 is TGTGCCAGCAGTTTACTAGCGGGAGGTCGACATACGCAGTATTTT. Protein product: CASSLLAGGRHTQYF.

The V call is TRBV7-2, the J call TRBJ2-5; D is perhaps TRBD1 or TRBD2 (7 bases each). Trimming took off 5 bases at V and 7 bases at J, with 20 bases between the two ends. This CDR3 is 15 amino acids long. CDR1 and CDR2 from the germline V gene are SGHTA and FQGNSA. The CDR3 DNA sequence: TGTGCCAGCAGCCCAGCCCAGGGGGGGAGGGTGACCCAGTACTTC. Amino acid sequence: CASSPAQGGRVTQYF.

This clone was recorded at least ten times. The gene calls are TRBV29-1 and TRBJ1-1, with D uncertain. The CDR3 is 12 residues long. In germline, CDR1 is SQVTM, CDR2 ANQGSEA. The V gene lost 7 bases and the J gene lost 5 bases, with 14 bases spanning the gap. Written as DNA, the CDR3 is TGCAGCGCGGACGCTGGGCTGACTGAAGCTTTCTTT. Translated, it gives CSADAGLTEAFF. Full variable domain (rest looked up from reference TRBV29-1 and TRBJ1-1): SAVISQKPSRDICQRGTSLTIQCQVDSQVTMMFWYRQQPGQSLTLIATANQGSEATYESGFVIDKFPISRPNLTFSTLTVSNMSPEDSSIYLCSADAGLTEAFFGQGTRLTVV.

V and J are TRBV5-1 and TRBJ2-6, with TRBD1 identical over 7 bases. The germline V gene encodes CDR1 SGHRS and CDR2 YFSETQ. CDR3 length equals 17 residues. Germline trimming cut 7 bases from V and 0 bases from J; bases unmatched to any gene: 10. The DNA of the CDR3 is TGCGCCAGCTATCCGGGACAGTCCTTCTCTGGGGCCAACGTCCTGACTTTC. Translation gives CASYPGQSFSGANVLTF.

The V and J genes are TRBV19 and TRBJ2-2; D uncertain. V was trimmed by 4 bases and J by 3 bases, leaving 6 bases between them. This CDR3 contains 13 residues. CDR1 is LNHDA, CDR2 SQIVND, per germline (reference sequence). CDR3 region: CASSTGDTGELFF. The CDR3 region has the DNA TGTGCCAGTAGTACCGGAGACACCGGGGAGCTGTTTTTT.

V gene TRBV7-2 combines with J gene TRBJ2-5, with 7 bases aligning to TRBD2. The V gene end was trimmed by 4 bases and the J gene end by 3 bases; junction bases not matched to a gene: 5. CDR1 SGHTA and CDR2 FQGNSA come from the germline V gene. The CDR3 contains 14 residues. The CDR3 DNA follows: TGTGCCAGCAGCTATTATGGGGGGGAAGAGACCCAGTACTTC. It encodes CASSYYGGEETQYF.

This chain uses TRBV29-1 with TRBJ1-2, with 9 bases that match TRBD1. This CDR3 comprises 13 residues. Germline V gene sequence: CDR1 SQVTM, CDR2 ANQGSEA. V gave up 8 bases and J gave up 7 bases; unmatched junction bases: 11. For the CDR3, the DNA is TGCAGCACCTCAGGACAGGGGCCTTCTGGCTACACCTTC. Translating it yields CSTSGQGPSGYTF.